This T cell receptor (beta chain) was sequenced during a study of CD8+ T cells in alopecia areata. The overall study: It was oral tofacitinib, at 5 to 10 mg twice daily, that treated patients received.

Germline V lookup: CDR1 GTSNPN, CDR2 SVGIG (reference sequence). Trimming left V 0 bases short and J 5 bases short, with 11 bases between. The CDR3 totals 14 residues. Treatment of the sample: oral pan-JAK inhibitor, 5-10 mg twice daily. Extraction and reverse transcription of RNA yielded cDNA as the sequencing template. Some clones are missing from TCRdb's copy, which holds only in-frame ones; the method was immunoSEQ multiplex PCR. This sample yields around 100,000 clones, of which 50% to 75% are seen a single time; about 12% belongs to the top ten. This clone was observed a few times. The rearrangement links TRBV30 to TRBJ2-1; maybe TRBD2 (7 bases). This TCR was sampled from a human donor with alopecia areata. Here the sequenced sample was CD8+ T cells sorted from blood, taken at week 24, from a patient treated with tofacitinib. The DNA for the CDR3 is TGTGCCTGGAGTGTACGGGGGGCGGACAATGAGCAGTTCTTC. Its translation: CAWSVRGADNEQFF. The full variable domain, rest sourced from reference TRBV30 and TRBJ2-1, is SQTIHQWPATLVQPVGSPLSLECTVEGTSNPNLYWYRQAAGRGLQLLFYSVGIGQISSEVPQNLSASRPQDRQFILSSKKLLLSDSGFYLCAWSVRGADNEQFFGPGTRLTVL.